This is a list of T cell receptor beta chains from one sample in a study of OX40 agonist ivuxolimab in advanced cancers. Profiling relied on immunoSEQ multiplex PCR, and the TCRdb table lists in-frame clones only, not all of them. The sample holds tens of thousands of clones, about 94% seen once. Sequencing used CD4+ or CD8+ T cells sorted from blood, obtained in a trial of the OX40 agonist ivuxolimab. The source of these receptors is an adult with an advanced solid tumor such as melanoma, head and neck, liver or kidney cancer. Each CDR3 is given with its conserved first and last residue. Fields, in order: V gene, clone size, D gene, J gene, CDR3 protein, CDR3 DNA. The D gene is left open where the match is weak. Rows may omit the clone size; those that give it use once, few, many or a size class.

TRBV4-3	.	.	TRBJ1-1	CASSLRTELNTEAFF	TGCGCCAGCAGCCTTAGGACAGAACTGAACACTGAAGCTTTCTTT
TRBV5-1	.	.	TRBJ2-5	CASSIRETQYF	TGCGCCAGCAGTATAAGAGAGACCCAGTACTTC
TRBV2	.	.	TRBJ2-7	CASSSSYEQYF	TGTGCCAGCAGTAGCTCCTACGAGCAGTACTTC
TRBV5-6	.	.	TRBJ2-7	CASSPQDYEQYF	TGTGCCAGCAGCCCCCAGGACTACGAGCAGTACTTC
TRBV11-1	.	.	TRBJ2-1	CASSFTGNPYNEQFF	TGTGCCAGCAGCTTTACAGGGAACCCTTACAATGAGCAGTTCTTC
TRBV28	.	TRBD2	TRBJ2-3	CASSSILAGAGTDTQYF	TGTGCCAGCAGCTCCATCCTAGCGGGCGCTGGCACAGATACGCAGTATTTT
TRBV11-2	.	TRBD2	TRBJ2-5	CASSLDRLAGEETQYF	TGTGCCAGCAGCTTAGATCGACTAGCGGGAGAGGAGACCCAGTACTTC
TRBV7-9	.	.	TRBJ2-3	CASSLTGRGVDTQYF	TGTGCCAGCAGCTTGACGGGGAGGGGGGTAGATACGCAGTATTTT
TRBV27	once	TRBD1	TRBJ2-2	CASSPTGGTGELFF	TGTGCCAGCAGTCCCACAGGGGGCACCGGGGAGCTGTTTTTT
TRBV6-5	.	TRBD1	TRBJ1-2	CASSGGQGAHGYTF	TGTGCCAGCAGCGGCGGACAGGGGGCCCATGGCTACACCTTC
TRBV28	.	TRBD1	TRBJ1-1	CATLTGGPYEAFF	TGTGCCACCCTGACAGGGGGGCCTTATGAAGCTTTCTTT
TRBV9	once	.	TRBJ2-7	CASSDGVNEQYF	TGTGCCAGCAGCGACGGGGTAAACGAGCAGTACTTC
TRBV27	.	.	TRBJ2-7	CASSLYGGGGSYEQYF	TGTGCCAGCAGTTTATATGGGGGAGGGGGATCCTACGAGCAGTACTTC
TRBV5-6	.	.	TRBJ1-1	CASSIGWGDTEAFF	TGTGCCAGCAGCATAGGGTGGGGCGACACTGAAGCTTTCTTT